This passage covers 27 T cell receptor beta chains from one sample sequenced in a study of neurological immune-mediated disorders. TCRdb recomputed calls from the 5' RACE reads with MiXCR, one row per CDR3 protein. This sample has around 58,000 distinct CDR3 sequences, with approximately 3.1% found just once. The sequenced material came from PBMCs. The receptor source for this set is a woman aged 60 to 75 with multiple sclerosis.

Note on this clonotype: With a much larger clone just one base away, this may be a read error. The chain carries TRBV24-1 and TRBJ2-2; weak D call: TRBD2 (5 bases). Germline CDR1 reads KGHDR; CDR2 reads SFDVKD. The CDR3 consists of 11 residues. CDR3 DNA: TGTGCCACCCGCGATGCCGGGGAGCCGTTTTTT. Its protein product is CATRDAGEPFF.

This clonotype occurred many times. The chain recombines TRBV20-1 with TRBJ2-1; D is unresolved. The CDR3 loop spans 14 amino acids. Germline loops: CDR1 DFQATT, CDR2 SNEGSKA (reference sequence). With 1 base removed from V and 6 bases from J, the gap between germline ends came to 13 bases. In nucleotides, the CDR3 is TGCAGTGCTAGAGCCGTTCGGAGAGGCAATGAGCAGTTCTTC. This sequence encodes CSARAVRRGNEQFF.

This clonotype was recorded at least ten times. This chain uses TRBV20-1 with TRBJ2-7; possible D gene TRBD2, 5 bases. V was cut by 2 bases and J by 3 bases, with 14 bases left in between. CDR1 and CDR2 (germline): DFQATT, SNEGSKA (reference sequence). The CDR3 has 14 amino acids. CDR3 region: CSARPPWGVYEQYF. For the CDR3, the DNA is TGCAGTGCTAGACCTCCCTGGGGAGTCTACGAGCAGTACTTC.

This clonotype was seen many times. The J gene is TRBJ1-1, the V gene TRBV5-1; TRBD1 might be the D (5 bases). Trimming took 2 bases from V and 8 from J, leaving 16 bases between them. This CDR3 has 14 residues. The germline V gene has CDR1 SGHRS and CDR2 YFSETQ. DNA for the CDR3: TGCGCCAGCAGCTTCCGGGGGGTCCCGGACGAAGCTTTCTTT. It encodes CASSFRGVPDEAFF.

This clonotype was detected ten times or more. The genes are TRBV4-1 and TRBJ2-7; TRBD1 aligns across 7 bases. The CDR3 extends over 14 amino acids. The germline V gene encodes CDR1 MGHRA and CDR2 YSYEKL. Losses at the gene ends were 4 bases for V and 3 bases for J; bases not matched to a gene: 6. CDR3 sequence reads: CASSPPGQIYEQYF. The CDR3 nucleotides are TGCGCCAGCAGCCCCCCGGGACAGATCTACGAGCAGTACTTC.

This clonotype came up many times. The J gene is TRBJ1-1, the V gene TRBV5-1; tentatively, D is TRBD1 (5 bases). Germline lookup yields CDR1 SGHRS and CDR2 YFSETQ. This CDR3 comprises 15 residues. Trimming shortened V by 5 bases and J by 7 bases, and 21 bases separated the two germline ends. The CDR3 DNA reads TGCGCCAGCAGAGGTGAGGGGCGAGCATTTGATGAAGCTTTCTTT. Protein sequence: CASRGEGRAFDEAFF.

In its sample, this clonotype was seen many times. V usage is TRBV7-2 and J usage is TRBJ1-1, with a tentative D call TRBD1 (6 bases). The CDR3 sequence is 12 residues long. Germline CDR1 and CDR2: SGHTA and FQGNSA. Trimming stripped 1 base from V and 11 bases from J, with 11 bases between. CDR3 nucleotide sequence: TGTGCCAGCAGCTTAGTGGGGGCACGCGCTTTCTTT. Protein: CASSLVGARAFF.

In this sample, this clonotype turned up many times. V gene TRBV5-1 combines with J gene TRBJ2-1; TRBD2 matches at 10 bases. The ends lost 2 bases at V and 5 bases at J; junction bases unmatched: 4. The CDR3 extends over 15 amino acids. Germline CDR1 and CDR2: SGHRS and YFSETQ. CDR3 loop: CASSLLAGNNNEQFF. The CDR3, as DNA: TGCGCCAGCAGCTTACTAGCGGGAAACAACAATGAGCAGTTCTTC.

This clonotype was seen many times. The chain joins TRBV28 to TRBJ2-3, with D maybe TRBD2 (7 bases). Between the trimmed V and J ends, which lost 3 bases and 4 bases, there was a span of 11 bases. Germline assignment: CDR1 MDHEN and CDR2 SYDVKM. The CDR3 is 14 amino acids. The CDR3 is CASSLGGTPDTQYF. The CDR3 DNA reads TGTGCCAGCAGTTTGGGAGGGACACCAGATACGCAGTATTTT.

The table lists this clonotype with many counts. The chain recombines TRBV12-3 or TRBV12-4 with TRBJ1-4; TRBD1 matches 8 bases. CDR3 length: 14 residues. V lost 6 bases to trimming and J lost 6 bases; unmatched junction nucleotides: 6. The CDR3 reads CASRRDRWDEKLFF. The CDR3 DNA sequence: TGTGCCAGCAGAAGGGACAGGTGGGATGAAAAACTGTTTTTT.

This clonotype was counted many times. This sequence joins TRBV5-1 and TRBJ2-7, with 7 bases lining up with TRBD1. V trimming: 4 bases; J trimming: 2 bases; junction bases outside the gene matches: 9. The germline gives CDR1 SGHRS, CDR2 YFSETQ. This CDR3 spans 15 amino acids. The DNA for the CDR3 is TGCGCCAGCAGCCCCGTTGGGGACAGTGCCTACGAGCAGTACTTC. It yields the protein CASSPVGDSAYEQYF. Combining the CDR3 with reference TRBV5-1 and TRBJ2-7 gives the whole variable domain KAGVTQTPRYLIKTRGQQVTLSCSPISGHRSVSWYQQTPGQGLQFLFEYFSETQRNKGNFPGRFSGRQFSNSRSEMNVSTLELGDSALYLCASSPVGDSAYEQYFGPGTRLTVT.

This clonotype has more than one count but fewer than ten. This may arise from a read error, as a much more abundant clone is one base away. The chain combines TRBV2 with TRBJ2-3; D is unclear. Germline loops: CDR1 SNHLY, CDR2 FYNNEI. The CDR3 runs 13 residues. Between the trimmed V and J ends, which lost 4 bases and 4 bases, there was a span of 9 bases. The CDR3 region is CASSAKGPDTQYF. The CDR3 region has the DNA TGTGCCAGCAGTGCCAAGGGCCCAGATACGCAGTATTTT.

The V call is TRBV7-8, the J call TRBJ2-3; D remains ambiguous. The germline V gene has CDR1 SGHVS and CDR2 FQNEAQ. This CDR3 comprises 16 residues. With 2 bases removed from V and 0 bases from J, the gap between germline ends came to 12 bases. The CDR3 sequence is CASSLTLDSSTDTQYF. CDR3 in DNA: TGTGCCAGCAGCTTAACACTGGATAGTAGCACAGATACGCAGTATTTT.

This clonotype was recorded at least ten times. DNA for the CDR3: TGCGCCAGCAGCACGGGTGTTCCCACTGAAGCTTTCTTT. Translating gives CASSTGVPTEAFF. The chain employs TRBV5-1 and TRBJ1-1; D gene unclear. V lost 4 bases and J 4 bases, leaving 11 bases between the germline ends. The germline V gene encodes CDR1 SGHRS and CDR2 YFSETQ. The CDR3 has 13 amino acids.

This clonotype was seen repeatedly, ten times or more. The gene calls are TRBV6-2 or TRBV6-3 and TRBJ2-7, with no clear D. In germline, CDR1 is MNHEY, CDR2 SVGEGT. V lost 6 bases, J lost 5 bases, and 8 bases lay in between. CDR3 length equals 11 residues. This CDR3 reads CASSQSNEQYF. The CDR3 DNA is TGTGCCAGCAGCCAGTCTAACGAGCAGTACTTC.

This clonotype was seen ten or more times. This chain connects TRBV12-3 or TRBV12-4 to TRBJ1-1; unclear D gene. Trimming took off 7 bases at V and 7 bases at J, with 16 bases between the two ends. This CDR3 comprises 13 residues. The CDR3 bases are TGTGCCAGCACCCAGTGGGGTCCGTTTGAAGCTTTCTTT. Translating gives CASTQWGPFEAFF.

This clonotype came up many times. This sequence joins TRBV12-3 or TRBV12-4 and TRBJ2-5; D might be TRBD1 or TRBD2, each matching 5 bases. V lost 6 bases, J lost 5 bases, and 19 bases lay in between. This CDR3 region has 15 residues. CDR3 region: CASREYGLTVETQYF. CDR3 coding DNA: TGTGCCAGCAGAGAGTACGGACTGACAGTCGAGACCCAGTACTTC.

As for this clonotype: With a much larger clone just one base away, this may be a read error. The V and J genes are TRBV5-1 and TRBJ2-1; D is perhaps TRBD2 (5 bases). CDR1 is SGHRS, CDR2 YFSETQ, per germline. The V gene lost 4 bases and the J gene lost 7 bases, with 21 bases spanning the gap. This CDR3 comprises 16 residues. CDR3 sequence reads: CASSLPQLDSRNEQFF. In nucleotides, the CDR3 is TGCGCCAGCAGCCTCCCCCAACTAGACTCGAGGAATGAGCAGTTCTTC.

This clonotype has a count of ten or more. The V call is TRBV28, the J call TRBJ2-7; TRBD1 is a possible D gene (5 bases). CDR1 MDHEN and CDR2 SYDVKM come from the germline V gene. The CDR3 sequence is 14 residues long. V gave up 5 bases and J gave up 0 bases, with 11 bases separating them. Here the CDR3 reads CASSNRPISYEQYF. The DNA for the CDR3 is TGTGCCAGCAGTAACAGGCCCATCTCCTACGAGCAGTACTTC.

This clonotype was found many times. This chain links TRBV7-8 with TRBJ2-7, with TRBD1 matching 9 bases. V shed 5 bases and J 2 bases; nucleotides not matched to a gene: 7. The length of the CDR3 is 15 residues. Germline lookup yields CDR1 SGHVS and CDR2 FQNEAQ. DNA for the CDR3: TGTGCCAGCAGCCCGAGGGACAGGGTAACCTACGAGCAGTACTTC. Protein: CASSPRDRVTYEQYF.

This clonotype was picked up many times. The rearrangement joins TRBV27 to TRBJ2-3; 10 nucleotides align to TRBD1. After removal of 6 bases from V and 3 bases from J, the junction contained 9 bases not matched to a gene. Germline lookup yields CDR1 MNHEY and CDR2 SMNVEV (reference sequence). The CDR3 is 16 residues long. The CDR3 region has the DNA TGTGCCAGCAGCCCCGTACCGGGACAGGGGACAGATACGCAGTATTTT. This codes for CASSPVPGQGTDTQYF.

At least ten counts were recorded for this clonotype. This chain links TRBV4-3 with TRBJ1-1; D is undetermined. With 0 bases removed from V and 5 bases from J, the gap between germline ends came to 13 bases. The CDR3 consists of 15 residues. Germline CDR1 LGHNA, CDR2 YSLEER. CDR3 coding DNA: TGCGCCAGCAGCCAAGAAAACCGGCCATGGACTGAAGCTTTCTTT. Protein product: CASSQENRPWTEAFF.

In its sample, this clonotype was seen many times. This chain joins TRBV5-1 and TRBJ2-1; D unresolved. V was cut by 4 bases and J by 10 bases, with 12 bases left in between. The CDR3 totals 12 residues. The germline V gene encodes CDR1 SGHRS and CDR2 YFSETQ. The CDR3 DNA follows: TGCGCCAGCAGCCCCTCATCAATAGAGCAGTTCTTC. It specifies CASSPSSIEQFF.

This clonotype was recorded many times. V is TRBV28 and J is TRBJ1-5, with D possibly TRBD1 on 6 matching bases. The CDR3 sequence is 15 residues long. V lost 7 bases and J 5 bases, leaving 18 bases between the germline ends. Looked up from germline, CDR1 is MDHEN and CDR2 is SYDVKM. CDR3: CASIDGGEGDQPQHF. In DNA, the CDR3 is TGTGCCAGCATCGACGGAGGAGAGGGGGATCAGCCCCAGCATTTT. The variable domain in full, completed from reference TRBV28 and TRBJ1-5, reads DVKVTQSSRYLVKRTGEKVFLECVQDMDHENMFWYRQDPGLGLRLIYFSYDVKMKEKGDIPEGYSVSREKKERFSLILESASTNQTSMYLCASIDGGEGDQPQHFGDGTRLSIL.

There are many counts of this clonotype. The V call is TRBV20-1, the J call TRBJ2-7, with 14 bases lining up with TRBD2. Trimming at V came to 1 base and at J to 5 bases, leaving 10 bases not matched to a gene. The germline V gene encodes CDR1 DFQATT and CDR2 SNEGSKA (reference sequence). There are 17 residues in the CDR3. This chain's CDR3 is CSARGGLAGAAPNEQYF. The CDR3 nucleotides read TGCAGTGCTAGAGGGGGACTAGCGGGAGCTGCCCCCAACGAGCAGTACTTC.

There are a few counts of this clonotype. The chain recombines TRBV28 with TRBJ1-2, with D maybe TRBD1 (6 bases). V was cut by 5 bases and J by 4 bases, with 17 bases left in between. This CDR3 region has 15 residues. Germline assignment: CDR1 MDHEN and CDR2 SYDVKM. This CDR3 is CASSIPDSAVYGYTF. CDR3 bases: TGTGCCAGCAGTATCCCGGACAGCGCCGTCTATGGCTACACCTTC.

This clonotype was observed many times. CDR3 protein: CASSSGQPPIDQPQHF. As DNA, the CDR3 is TGTGCCAGCAGTTCGGGACAGCCCCCCATCGATCAGCCCCAGCATTTT. This chain links TRBV28 with TRBJ1-5, with 7 bases that match TRBD1. The V segment lost 4 bases and the J segment 5 bases; nucleotides outside the gene matches: 11. Germline loops: CDR1 MDHEN, CDR2 SYDVKM. The CDR3 is 16 amino acids.